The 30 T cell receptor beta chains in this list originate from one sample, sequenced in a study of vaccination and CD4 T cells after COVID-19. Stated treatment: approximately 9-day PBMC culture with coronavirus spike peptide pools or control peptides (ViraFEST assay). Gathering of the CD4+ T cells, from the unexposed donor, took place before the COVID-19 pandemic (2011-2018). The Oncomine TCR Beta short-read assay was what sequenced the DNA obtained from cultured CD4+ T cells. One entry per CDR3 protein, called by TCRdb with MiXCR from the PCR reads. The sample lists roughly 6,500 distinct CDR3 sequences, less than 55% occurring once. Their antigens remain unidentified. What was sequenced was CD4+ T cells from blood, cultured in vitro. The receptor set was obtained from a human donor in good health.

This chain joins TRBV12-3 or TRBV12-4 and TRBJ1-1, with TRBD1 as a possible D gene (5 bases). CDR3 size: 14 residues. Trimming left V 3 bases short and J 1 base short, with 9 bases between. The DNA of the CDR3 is TGTGCCAGCAGTTTTATGGGACCGAACACTGAAGCTTTCTTT. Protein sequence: CASSFMGPNTEAFF.

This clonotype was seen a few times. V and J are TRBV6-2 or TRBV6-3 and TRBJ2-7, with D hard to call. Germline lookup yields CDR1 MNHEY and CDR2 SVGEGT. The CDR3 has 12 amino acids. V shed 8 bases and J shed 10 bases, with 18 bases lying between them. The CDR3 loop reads CASGSLPAEQYF. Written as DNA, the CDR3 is TGTGCCAGCGGCTCTCTTCCGGCGGAACAGTACTTC.

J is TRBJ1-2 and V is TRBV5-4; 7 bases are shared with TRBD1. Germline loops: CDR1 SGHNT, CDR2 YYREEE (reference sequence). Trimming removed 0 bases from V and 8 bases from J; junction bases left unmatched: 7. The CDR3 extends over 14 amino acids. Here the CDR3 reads CASSLAGGGLGYTF. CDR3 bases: TGTGCCAGCAGCTTGGCAGGGGGAGGGTTGGGCTACACCTTC.

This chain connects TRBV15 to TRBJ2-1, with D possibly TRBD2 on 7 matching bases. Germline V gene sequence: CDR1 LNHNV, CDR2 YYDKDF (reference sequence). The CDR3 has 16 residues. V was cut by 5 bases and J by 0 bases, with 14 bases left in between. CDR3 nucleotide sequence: TGTGCCACCAGCGGGGGGGGGGGCCTCTCCTACAATGAGCAGTTCTTC. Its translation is CATSGGGGLSYNEQFF. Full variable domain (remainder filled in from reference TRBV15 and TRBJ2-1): DAMVIQNPRYQVTQFGKPVTLSCSQTLNHNVMYWYQQKSSQAPKLLFHYYDKDFNNEADTPDNFQSRRPNTSFCFLDIRSPGLGDTAMYLCATSGGGGLSYNEQFFGPGTRLTVL.

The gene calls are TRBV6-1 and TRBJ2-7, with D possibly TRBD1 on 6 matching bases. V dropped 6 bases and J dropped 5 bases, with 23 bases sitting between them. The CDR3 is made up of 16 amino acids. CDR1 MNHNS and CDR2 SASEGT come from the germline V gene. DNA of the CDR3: TGTGCCAGCAGCCGAGGGGGTAGGTTAGTAGGTAACGAGCAGTACTTC. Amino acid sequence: CASSRGGRLVGNEQYF.

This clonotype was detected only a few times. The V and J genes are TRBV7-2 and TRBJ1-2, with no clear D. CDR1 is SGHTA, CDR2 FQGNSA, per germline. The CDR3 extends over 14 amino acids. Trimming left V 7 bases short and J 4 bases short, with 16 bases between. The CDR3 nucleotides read TGTGCCAGCATATCCCTCGGGAGGGCCTATGGCTACACCTTC. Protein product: CASISLGRAYGYTF.

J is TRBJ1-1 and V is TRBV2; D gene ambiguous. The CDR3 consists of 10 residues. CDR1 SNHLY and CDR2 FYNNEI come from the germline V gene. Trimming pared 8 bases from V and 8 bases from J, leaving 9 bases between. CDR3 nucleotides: TGTGCCAGCGAGGCGGACGAAGCTTTCTTT. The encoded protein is CASEADEAFF.

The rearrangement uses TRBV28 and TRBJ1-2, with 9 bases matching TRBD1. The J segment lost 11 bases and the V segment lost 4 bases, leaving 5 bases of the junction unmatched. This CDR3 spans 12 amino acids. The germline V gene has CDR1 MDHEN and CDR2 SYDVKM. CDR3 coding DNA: TGTGCCAGCAGTTCTTTGACAGGGGGATACACCTTC. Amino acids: CASSSLTGGYTF.

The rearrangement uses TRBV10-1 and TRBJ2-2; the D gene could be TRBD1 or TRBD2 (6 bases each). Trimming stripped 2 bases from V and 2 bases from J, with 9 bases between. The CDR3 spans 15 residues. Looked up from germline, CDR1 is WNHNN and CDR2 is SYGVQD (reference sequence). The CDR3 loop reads CASSEAGQNTGELFF. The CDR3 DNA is TGCGCCAGCAGTGAGGCGGGACAAAACACCGGGGAGCTGTTTTTT.

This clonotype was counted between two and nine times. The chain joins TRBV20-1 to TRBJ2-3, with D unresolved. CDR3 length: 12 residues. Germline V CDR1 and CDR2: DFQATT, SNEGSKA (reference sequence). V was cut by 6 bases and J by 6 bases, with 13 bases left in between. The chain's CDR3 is CSASQHSDTQYF. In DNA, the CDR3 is TGCAGTGCCTCACAGCATTCTGATACGCAGTATTTT.

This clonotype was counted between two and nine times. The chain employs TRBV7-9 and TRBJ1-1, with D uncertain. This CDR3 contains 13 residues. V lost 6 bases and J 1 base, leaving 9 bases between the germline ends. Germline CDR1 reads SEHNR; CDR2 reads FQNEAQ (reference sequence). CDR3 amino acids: CASRLIRNTEAFF. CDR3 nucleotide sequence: TGTGCCAGCAGGTTAATTAGGAACACTGAAGCTTTCTTT. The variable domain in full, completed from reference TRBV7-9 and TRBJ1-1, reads DTGVSQNPRHKITKRGQNVTFRCDPISEHNRLYWYRQTLGQGPEFLTYFQNEAQLEKSRLLSDRFSAERPKGSFSTLEIQRTEQGDSAMYLCASRLIRNTEAFFGQGTRLTVV.

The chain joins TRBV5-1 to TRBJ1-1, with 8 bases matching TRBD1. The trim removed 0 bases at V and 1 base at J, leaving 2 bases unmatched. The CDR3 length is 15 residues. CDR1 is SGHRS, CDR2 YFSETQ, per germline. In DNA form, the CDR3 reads TGCGCCAGCAGCTTGGCTGACAGGGGGAACACTGAAGCTTTCTTT. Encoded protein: CASSLADRGNTEAFF.

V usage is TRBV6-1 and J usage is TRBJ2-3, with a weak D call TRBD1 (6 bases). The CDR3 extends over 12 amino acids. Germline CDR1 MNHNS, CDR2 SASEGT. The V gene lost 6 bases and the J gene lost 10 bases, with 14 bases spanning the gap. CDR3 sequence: CASSQTGSAQYF. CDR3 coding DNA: TGTGCCAGCAGCCAAACAGGGAGCGCGCAGTATTTT.

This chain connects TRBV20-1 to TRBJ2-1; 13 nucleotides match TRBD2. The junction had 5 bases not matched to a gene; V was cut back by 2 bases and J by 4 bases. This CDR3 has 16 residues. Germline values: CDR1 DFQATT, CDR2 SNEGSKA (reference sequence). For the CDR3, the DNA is TGCAGTGCTAGATACGGGACTAGCGGGACTTACAATGAGCAGTTCTTC. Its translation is CSARYGTSGTYNEQFF.

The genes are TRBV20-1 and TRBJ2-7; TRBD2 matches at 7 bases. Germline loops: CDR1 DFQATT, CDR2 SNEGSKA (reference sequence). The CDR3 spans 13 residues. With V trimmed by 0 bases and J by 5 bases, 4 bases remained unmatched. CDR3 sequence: CSARDLAVDEQYF. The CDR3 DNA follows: TGCAGTGCTAGAGATCTAGCGGTGGACGAGCAGTACTTC.

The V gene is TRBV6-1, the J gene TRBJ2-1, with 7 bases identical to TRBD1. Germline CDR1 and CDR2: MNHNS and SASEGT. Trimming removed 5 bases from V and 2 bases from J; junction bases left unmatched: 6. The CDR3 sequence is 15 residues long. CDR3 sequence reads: CASSPRQGAYNEQFF. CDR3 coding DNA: TGTGCCAGCAGTCCACGACAGGGAGCCTACAATGAGCAGTTCTTC.

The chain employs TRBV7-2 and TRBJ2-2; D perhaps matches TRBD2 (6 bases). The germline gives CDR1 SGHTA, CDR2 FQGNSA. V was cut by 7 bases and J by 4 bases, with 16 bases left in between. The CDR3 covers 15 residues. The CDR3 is CASNEGSGGTGELFF. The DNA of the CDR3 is TGTGCCAGCAACGAGGGGTCCGGGGGCACCGGGGAGCTGTTTTTT.

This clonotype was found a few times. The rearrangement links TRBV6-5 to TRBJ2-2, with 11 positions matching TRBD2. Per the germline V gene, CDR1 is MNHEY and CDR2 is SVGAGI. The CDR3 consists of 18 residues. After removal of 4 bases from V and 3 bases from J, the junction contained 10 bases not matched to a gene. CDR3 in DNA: TGTGCCAGCAGTTCCACCGAGGGACTAGCGGACTACACCGGGGAGCTGTTTTTT. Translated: CASSSTEGLADYTGELFF.

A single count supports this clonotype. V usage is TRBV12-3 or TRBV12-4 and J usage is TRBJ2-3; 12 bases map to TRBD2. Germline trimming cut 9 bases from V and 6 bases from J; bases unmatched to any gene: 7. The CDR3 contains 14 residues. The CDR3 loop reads CASGRTSGKDTQYF. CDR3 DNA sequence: TGTGCCAGTGGGAGGACTAGCGGGAAGGATACGCAGTATTTT.

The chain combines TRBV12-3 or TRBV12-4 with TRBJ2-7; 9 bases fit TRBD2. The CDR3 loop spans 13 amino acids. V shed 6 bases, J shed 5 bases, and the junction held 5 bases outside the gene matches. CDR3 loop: CASSLSGSNEQYF. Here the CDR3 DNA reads TGTGCCAGCAGCCTTAGCGGGAGCAACGAGCAGTACTTC.

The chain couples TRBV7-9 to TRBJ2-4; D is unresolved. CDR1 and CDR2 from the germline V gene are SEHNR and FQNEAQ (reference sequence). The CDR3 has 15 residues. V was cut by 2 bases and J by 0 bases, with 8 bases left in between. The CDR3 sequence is CASSLIGLAKNIQYF. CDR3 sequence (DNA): TGTGCCAGCAGCTTAATAGGGCTAGCCAAAAACATTCAGTACTTC.

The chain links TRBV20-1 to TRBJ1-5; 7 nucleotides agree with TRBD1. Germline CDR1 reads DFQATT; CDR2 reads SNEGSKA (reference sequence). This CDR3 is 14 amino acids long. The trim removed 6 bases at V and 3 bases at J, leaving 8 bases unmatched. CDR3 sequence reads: CSATPDRVNQPQHF. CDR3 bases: TGCAGTGCCACCCCTGACAGGGTCAATCAGCCCCAGCATTTT.

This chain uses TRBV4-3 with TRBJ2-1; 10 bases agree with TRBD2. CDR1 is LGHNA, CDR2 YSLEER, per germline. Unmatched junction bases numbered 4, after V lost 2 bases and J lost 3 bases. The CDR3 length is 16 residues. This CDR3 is CASSQSPSGGYNEQFF. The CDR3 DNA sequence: TGCGCCAGCAGCCAATCCCCTAGCGGGGGCTACAATGAGCAGTTCTTC.

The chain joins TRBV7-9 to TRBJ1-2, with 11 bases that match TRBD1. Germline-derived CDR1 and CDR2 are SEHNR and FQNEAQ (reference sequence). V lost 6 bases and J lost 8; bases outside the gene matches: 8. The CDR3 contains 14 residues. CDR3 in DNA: TGTGCCAGCAGTCCTGGACAGGGGGCGGGAGGCTACACCTTC. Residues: CASSPGQGAGGYTF.

CDR3 region: CASSQDPGGHSPLHF. DNA of the CDR3: TGTGCCAGCAGCCAAGATCCAGGGGGCCATTCACCCCTCCACTTT. The V and J genes are TRBV14 and TRBJ1-6, with 8 positions matching TRBD1. V lost 0 bases, J lost 8 bases, and 3 bases stayed unmatched. The CDR3 is 15 amino acids. Germline V lookup: CDR1 SGHDN, CDR2 FVKESK.

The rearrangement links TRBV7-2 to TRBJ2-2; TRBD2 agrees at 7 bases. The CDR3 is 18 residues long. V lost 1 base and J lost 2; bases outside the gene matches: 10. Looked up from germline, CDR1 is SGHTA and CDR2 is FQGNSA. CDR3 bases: TGTGCCAGCAGCTTAGGGGTTCTGAGCGGGGTAAACACCGGGGAGCTGTTTTTT. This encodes CASSLGVLSGVNTGELFF.

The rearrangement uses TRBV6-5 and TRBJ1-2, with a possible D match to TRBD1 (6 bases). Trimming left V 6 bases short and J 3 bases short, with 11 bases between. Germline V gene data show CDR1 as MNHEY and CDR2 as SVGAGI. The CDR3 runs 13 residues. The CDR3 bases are TGTGCCAGCAGGTACAGGGAGGACTATGGCTACACCTTC. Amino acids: CASRYREDYGYTF.

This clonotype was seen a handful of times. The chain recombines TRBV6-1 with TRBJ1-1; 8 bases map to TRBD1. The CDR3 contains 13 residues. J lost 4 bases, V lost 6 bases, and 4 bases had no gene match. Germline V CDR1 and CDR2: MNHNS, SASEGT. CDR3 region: CASSGTGSTEAFF. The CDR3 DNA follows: TGTGCCAGCAGCGGGACAGGTAGCACTGAAGCTTTCTTT.

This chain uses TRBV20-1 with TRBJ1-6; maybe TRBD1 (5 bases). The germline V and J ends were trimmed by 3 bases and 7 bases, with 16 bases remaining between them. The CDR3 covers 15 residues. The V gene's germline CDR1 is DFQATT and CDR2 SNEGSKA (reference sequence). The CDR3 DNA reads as TGCAGTGCTAGTGGGGCCGGACTGTCCAATTCACCCCTCCACTTT. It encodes CSASGAGLSNSPLHF.

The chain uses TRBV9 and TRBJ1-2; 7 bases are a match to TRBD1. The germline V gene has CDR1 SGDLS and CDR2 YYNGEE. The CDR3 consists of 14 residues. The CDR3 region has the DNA TGTGTAGGGGGCCATCTCCCAGGGGACTATGGCTACACCTTC. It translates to CVGGHLPGDYGYTF.